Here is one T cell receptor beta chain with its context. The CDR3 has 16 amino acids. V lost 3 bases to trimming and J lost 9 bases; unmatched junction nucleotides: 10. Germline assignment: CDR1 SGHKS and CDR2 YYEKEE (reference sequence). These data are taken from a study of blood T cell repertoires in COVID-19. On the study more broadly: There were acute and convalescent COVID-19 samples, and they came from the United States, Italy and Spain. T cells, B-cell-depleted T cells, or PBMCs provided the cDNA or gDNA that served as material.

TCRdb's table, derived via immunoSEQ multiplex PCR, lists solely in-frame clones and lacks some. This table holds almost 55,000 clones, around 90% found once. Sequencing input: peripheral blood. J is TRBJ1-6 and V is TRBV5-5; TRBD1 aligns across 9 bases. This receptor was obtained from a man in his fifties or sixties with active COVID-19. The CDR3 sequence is CASSSPPGQGASPLHF. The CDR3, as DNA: TGTGCCAGCAGCTCGCCGCCGGGACAGGGCGCTTCACCCCTCCACTTT.